Each of the 12 T cell receptor beta chains below was sequenced from the same sample in a study of regulatory T cells in long-lasting Graves disease. For TCR beta, libraries came from iRepertoire HTBI primers and Arm-PCR of CDR3 regions. TCRdb processed the multiplex PCR reads anew with MiXCR; each CDR3 protein has one entry. The sample carries about 300,000 distinct CDR3 sequences, about 18% recorded once. The time point was: newly diagnosed GD, antithyroid drugs for less than 3 months. There was RNA extracted from PBMCs, and the TCR library was made from it. Material: peripheral blood mononuclear cells (PBMCs), obtained at new diagnosis, from a patient treated with antithyroid drugs. The receptors were gathered from a female donor with Graves disease.

This clonotype was seen ten or more times. CDR3 nucleotides: TGTGCCAGCTGGCGGCGGACGAACACCGGGGAGCTGTTTTTT. It specifies CASWRRTNTGELFF. This chain uses TRBV12-3 or TRBV12-4 with TRBJ2-2; no reliable D call. The CDR3 length is 14 residues. Trimming took 8 bases from V and 0 from J, leaving 10 bases between them.

In this sample, this clonotype turned up many times. This chain connects TRBV5-1 to TRBJ1-6; TRBD1 aligns across 12 bases. The length of the CDR3 is 16 residues. Germline loops: CDR1 SGHRS, CDR2 YFSETQ. Germline trimming cut 2 bases from V and 7 bases from J; bases unmatched to any gene: 4. This CDR3 reads CASSLTGTGGNSPLHF. CDR3 bases: TGCGCCAGCAGCTTAACCGGGACAGGGGGCAATTCACCCCTCCACTTT.

This clonotype was observed at least ten times. V is TRBV12-3 or TRBV12-4 and J is TRBJ2-1, with TRBD1 matching over 7 bases. Trimming took 6 bases from V and 7 from J; bases not matched to a gene: 9. The CDR3 has 14 amino acids. CDR3 amino acids: CASRLTGPGNEQFF. DNA for the CDR3: TGTGCCAGCAGGCTGACAGGGCCCGGGAATGAGCAGTTCTTC.

This clonotype was observed many times. This chain links TRBV14 with TRBJ2-7; the D is unclear. Germline CDR1 is SGHDN and CDR2 is FVKESK. V gave up 2 bases and J gave up 6 bases, with 8 bases separating them. The CDR3 has 12 residues. This chain's CDR3 is CASSQSNIEQYF. DNA of the CDR3: TGTGCCAGCAGCCAATCCAATATCGAGCAGTACTTC.

The chain recombines TRBV6-1 with TRBJ1-2, with 7 bases matching TRBD1. Per the germline V gene, CDR1 is MNHNS and CDR2 is SASEGT. Trimming removed 7 bases from V and 7 bases from J; junction bases left unmatched: 9. This CDR3 spans 13 amino acids. In DNA, the CDR3 is TGTGCCAGCAAGATGGGCAGGGGGTTTGGCTACACCTTC. Its translation: CASKMGRGFGYTF.

In the case of this clonotype: It may be a read error: a sequence one base away is much more abundant. V gene TRBV28 combines with J gene TRBJ2-1, with D perhaps TRBD1 or TRBD2 (5 bases each). In germline, CDR1 is MDHEN, CDR2 SYDVKM. CDR3 length: 13 amino acids. DNA for the CDR3: TGTGCCAGCAGTTTGGGACCTACCGGGACCGCGATCTTC. Amino acids: CASSLGPTGTAIF.

This clonotype was counted at least ten times. The chain has TRBV27 and TRBJ2-3; 7 bases agree with TRBD1. Germline CDR1 MNHEY, CDR2 SMNVEV (reference sequence). CDR3 length: 13 residues. Trimming at V came to 2 bases and at J to 5 bases, leaving 1 base not matched to a gene. The DNA for the CDR3 is TGTGCCAGCAGTTTAGACAGGGAAGATACGCAGTATTTT. The encoded protein is CASSLDREDTQYF.

This clonotype was detected many times. The chain couples TRBV7-2 to TRBJ1-2; D gene ambiguous. Trimming took off 5 bases at V and 4 bases at J, with 17 bases between the two ends. The CDR3 consists of 15 residues. Germline CDR1 is SGHTA and CDR2 is FQGNSA. CDR3 DNA: TGTGCCAGCAGCCCCCTTTTTCGAGGCTCCTATGGCTACACCTTC. This translates into CASSPLFRGSYGYTF.

The chain is built from TRBV11-3 and TRBJ2-3, with 8 bases lining up with TRBD2. This CDR3 is 15 amino acids long. Unmatched junction bases numbered 11, after V lost 5 bases and J lost 7 bases. Germline V gene lookup returns CDR1 SGHNT and CDR2 YENEEA. The CDR3 DNA is TGTGCCAGCAGCGCGGGGAGCGGGAGAGGGAATACGCAGTATTTT. It yields the protein CASSAGSGRGNTQYF.

At least ten counts were recorded for this clonotype. This chain links TRBV12-3 or TRBV12-4 with TRBJ2-1; weak D call: TRBD2 (6 bases). The CDR3 is 17 residues long. Trimming took 0 bases from V and 4 from J, leaving 16 bases between them. DNA of the CDR3: TGTGCCAGCAGTTTAGCTCCGGGACTCGACCCTTACAATGAGCAGTTCTTC. Translation gives CASSLAPGLDPYNEQFF.

This clonotype was counted at least ten times. The chain carries TRBV12-3 or TRBV12-4 and TRBJ2-7; 8 nucleotides line up with TRBD1. Trimming removed 2 bases from V and 6 bases from J; junction bases left unmatched: 9. The CDR3 consists of 15 residues. The chain's CDR3 is CASSLLRTGTGEQYF. In DNA, the CDR3 is TGTGCCAGCAGTTTACTTCGGACAGGGACGGGCGAGCAGTACTTC.

About this clonotype: A read error is likely, as this CDR3 ends without the conserved phenylalanine or tryptophan. The chain recombines TRBV5-1 with TRBJ2-1; 9 bases align to TRBD2. Germline V CDR1 and CDR2: SGHRS, YFSETQ. V shed 4 bases, J shed 0 bases, and the junction held 17 bases outside the gene matches. The length of the CDR3 is 20 residues. Here the CDR3 reads CASSPRGGLAGPSSYNEQFS. In nucleotides, the CDR3 is TGCGCCAGCAGCCCCCGTGGGGGGCTAGCGGGACCTAGCTCCTACAATGAGCAGTTCTCC.